The rows below give T cell receptor beta chains drawn from one sample of a study of shared clonotypes between healthy human individuals. Method: immunoSEQ multiplex PCR; TCRdb's copy keeps in-frame clones and lacks some. This table has 740,000 or so clones, approximately 73% appearing once. Sequencing input: memory CD4+ T cells sorted from blood. The receptors stem from a woman in her twenties or thirties in good health. CDR3s include the opening cysteine and the closing phenylalanine or tryptophan. Each record gives: clone size, V gene, CDR3 protein. Clone sizes are given selectively: once, few, many, or a class where the clone is expanded.

clone size: .
V gene: TRBV5-1
CDR3 protein: CASSLGQGGGYTF

clone size: .
V gene: TRBV28
CDR3 protein: CASSLGGATYEQYF

clone size: .
V gene: TRBV7-9
CDR3 protein: CASSDNSGSSYNEQFF

clone size: .
V gene: TRBV7-9
CDR3 protein: CASTYDGGNSPLHF

clone size: .
V gene: TRBV4-1
CDR3 protein: CASSQGVFWTGNEQFF

clone size: once
V gene: TRBV19
CDR3 protein: CASSDRGSIYGYTF

clone size: .
V gene: TRBV4-1
CDR3 protein: CASSQASGTEAFF

clone size: .
V gene: TRBV7-6
CDR3 protein: CASSKGQGDEKLFF

clone size: .
V gene: TRBV5-6
CDR3 protein: CASSLLSGPSYEQYF

clone size: few
V gene: TRBV5-1
CDR3 protein: CASSFTGPSGANVLTF

clone size: few
V gene: TRBV10-1
CDR3 protein: CASSLSLVSGELFF

clone size: .
V gene: TRBV28
CDR3 protein: CASSSPGGSGRGAKNIQYF

clone size: few
V gene: TRBV5-1
CDR3 protein: CASSLSGENTGELFF

clone size: .
V gene: TRBV30
CDR3 protein: CAWSRSNGRGDTQYF

clone size: .
V gene: TRBV27
CDR3 protein: CASSPPSGTAGDTGELFF

clone size: .
V gene: TRBV5-4
CDR3 protein: CASSLRGTSYEQYF

clone size: .
V gene: TRBV30
CDR3 protein: CAWSVGAGRELFF

clone size: .
V gene: TRBV20-1
CDR3 protein: CSARGSGELFF

clone size: .
V gene: TRBV6-1
CDR3 protein: CASEGPADGYTF

clone size: .
V gene: TRBV19
CDR3 protein: CASNDPAGWNEKLFF

clone size: .
V gene: TRBV2
CDR3 protein: CASSKRIPGLADPAGNEQFF

clone size: .
V gene: TRBV25-1
CDR3 protein: CASLDLAKNIQYF

clone size: .
V gene: TRBV6-5
CDR3 protein: CASSVAGTGGYEQYF

clone size: once
V gene: TRBV6-1
CDR3 protein: CASSVPSQNTEAFF

clone size: once
V gene: TRBV6-6
CDR3 protein: CASSHGRRGSSYEQYF

clone size: .
V gene: TRBV28
CDR3 protein: CASSPDTDKQFF

clone size: .
V gene: TRBV19
CDR3 protein: CASAGGLNTGELFF

clone size: .
V gene: TRBV30
CDR3 protein: CACDRVNTGELFF

clone size: few
V gene: TRBV25-1
CDR3 protein: CASSDPGGTEAFF

clone size: once
V gene: TRBV29-1
CDR3 protein: CSVTPGRTRGYGEQFF

clone size: .
V gene: TRBV19
CDR3 protein: CASLPRGGPQFYQPQHF

clone size: .
V gene: TRBV11-2
CDR3 protein: CASSPLRDNEQFF

clone size: few
V gene: TRBV5-4
CDR3 protein: CASSYWVGGANVLTF

clone size: .
V gene: TRBV25-1
CDR3 protein: CASSESGTGLSYEQYF

clone size: .
V gene: TRBV2
CDR3 protein: CASSETSGVNTGELFF

clone size: few
V gene: TRBV7-9
CDR3 protein: CASSPGTVENTEAFF

clone size: .
V gene: TRBV5-4
CDR3 protein: CASSEVGEQFF

clone size: many
V gene: TRBV11-2
CDR3 protein: CASSLDHGGTGGNQPQHF

clone size: .
V gene: TRBV5-1
CDR3 protein: CASSLGQGASTDTQYF

clone size: once
V gene: TRBV28
CDR3 protein: CASGITGDSQPQHF

clone size: once
V gene: TRBV18
CDR3 protein: CASSPGQPVRNSPLHF

clone size: .
V gene: TRBV28
CDR3 protein: CASSLFGGSANYGYTF

clone size: .
V gene: TRBV10-2
CDR3 protein: CASSEKGISYEQYF

clone size: once
V gene: TRBV11-1
CDR3 protein: CASSRQSGANTEAFF

clone size: .
V gene: TRBV2
CDR3 protein: CASLRAVEDTQYF

clone size: .
V gene: TRBV4-1
CDR3 protein: CASSQPQGRAEAFF

clone size: few
V gene: TRBV15
CDR3 protein: CATSVGQATDTQYF

clone size: .
V gene: TRBV2
CDR3 protein: CASILDPTGGTEAFF

clone size: .
V gene: TRBV2
CDR3 protein: CASSEEQGARQPQHF

clone size: .
V gene: TRBV6-5
CDR3 protein: CASSYQGGIYGYTF

clone size: few
V gene: TRBV18
CDR3 protein: CASSLNHEQYF

clone size: once
V gene: TRBV15
CDR3 protein: CATSGGDFYEQYF

clone size: .
V gene: TRBV5-8
CDR3 protein: CASNAAVSSYNEQFF

clone size: .
V gene: TRBV29-1
CDR3 protein: CSSGTDNTEAFF

clone size: .
V gene: TRBV5-6
CDR3 protein: CASSSTRDSIYEQYF

clone size: .
V gene: TRBV11-2
CDR3 protein: CASSRGRNTEAFF

clone size: .
V gene: TRBV11-2
CDR3 protein: CASSLLGQQETQYF

clone size: few
V gene: TRBV7-9
CDR3 protein: CASTAGTKGYEQYF

clone size: .
V gene: TRBV5-4
CDR3 protein: CASSFLVAETQYF

clone size: .
V gene: TRBV18
CDR3 protein: CASSLGQGETQYF